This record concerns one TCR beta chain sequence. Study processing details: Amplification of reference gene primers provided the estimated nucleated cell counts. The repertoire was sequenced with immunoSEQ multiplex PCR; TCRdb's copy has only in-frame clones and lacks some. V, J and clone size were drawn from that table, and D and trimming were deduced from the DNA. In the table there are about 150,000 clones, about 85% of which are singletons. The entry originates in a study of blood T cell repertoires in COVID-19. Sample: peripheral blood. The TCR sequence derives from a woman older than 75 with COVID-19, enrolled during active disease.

The CDR3 region has the DNA TGTGCCACCAACGGACAGACGAGCACAGATACGCAGTATTTT. Translated, it gives CATNGQTSTDTQYF. This rearrangement joins TRBV15 to TRBJ2-3, with D possibly being TRBD1 (6 bases). There are 14 residues in the CDR3. Looked up from germline, CDR1 is LNHNV and CDR2 is YYDKDF (reference sequence). Between the trimmed V and J ends, which lost 7 bases and 0 bases, there was a span of 11 bases.